Listed here are 21 T cell receptor beta chains from one sample, sequenced in a study of blood T cells in healthy people across ages. It was with a sample-barcoded 5' primer and a J-beta primer mix that a second PCR of roughly 7 to 12 cycles was run. Via MiXCR, TCRdb re-called the 5' RACE reads, giving one row per CDR3 protein. This sample has hundreds of thousands of distinct CDR3 sequences; more than 45% occur once, and the top ten carry roughly 14%. The sequencing input was blood. The receptor source for this set is a woman of 80 years or more in good health.

This clonotype was seen at least ten times. The chain joins TRBV4-2 to TRBJ2-1; no definite D call. This CDR3 comprises 13 residues. Germline assignment: CDR1 LGHNA and CDR2 YNFKEQ. V lost 4 bases, J lost 5 bases, and 9 bases lay in between. The CDR3 protein is CASSRREDNEQFF. DNA for the CDR3: TGTGCCAGCAGCCGACGAGAGGACAATGAGCAGTTCTTC.

This clonotype showed up many times. This chain connects TRBV10-3 to TRBJ1-2; 7 nucleotides match TRBD1. CDR1 and CDR2 from the germline V gene are ENHRY and SYGVKD. The V segment lost 4 bases and the J segment 3 bases; nucleotides outside the gene matches: 5. CDR3 length: 14 residues. CDR3 protein: CAISGGTAYYGYTF. Written as DNA, the CDR3 is TGTGCCATCAGTGGGGGGACAGCCTACTATGGCTACACCTTC.

Worth noting for this clonotype: A much more abundant neighbour one base away suggests this may be a read error. The CDR3 bases are TGTGCCAGCAGTGACCCCCGGGCTGCGGGAGTAAATGAGCAGTTCTTC. It codes for CASSDPRAAGVNEQFF. J is TRBJ2-1 and V is TRBV12-3 or TRBV12-4; TRBD2 aligns across 7 bases. After removal of 5 bases from V and 7 bases from J, the junction contained 14 bases not matched to a gene. This CDR3 has 16 residues.

For this clonotype: A much larger clone lies a single base off, so this may be a read error. The gene calls are TRBV12-3 or TRBV12-4 and TRBJ1-4; D ambiguous. The CDR3 runs 15 residues. V lost 2 bases to trimming and J lost 9 bases, with 16 bases between them. The CDR3 protein is CASSLLELGHKKLFF. CDR3 nucleotides: TGTGCCAGCAGTTTACTGGAACTAGGTCATAAAAAACTGTTTTTT.

The chain carries TRBV29-1 and TRBJ1-1; unclear D gene. The CDR3 is 14 amino acids. V lost 4 bases and J 1 base, leaving 13 bases between the germline ends. The germline V gene has CDR1 SQVTM and CDR2 ANQGSEA. CDR3 DNA sequence: TGCAGCGTTGGGGAGGGTTCCTCGAACACTGAAGCTTTCTTT. This translates into CSVGEGSSNTEAFF.

In its sample, this clonotype was seen a few times. The rearrangement links TRBV18 to TRBJ1-2; weak D call: TRBD1 (5 bases). The germline V gene has CDR1 KGHSH and CDR2 LQKENI. This CDR3 comprises 14 residues. V lost 3 bases and J 3 bases, leaving 11 bases between the germline ends. Here the CDR3 reads CASSPTDRDYGYTF. CDR3 in DNA: TGTGCCAGCTCACCGACCGACAGAGACTATGGCTACACCTTC.

The chain has TRBV20-1 and TRBJ2-5; 12 bases agree with TRBD2. The CDR3 covers 15 residues. Germline V gene data show CDR1 as DFQATT and CDR2 as SNEGSKA (reference sequence). V shed 4 bases, J shed 11 bases, and the junction held 14 bases outside the gene matches. CDR3 sequence reads: CSAKRGLAGNNEQYF. CDR3 in DNA: TGCAGTGCTAAAAGGGGACTAGCGGGCAACAATGAGCAGTACTTC.

This chain links TRBV7-9 with TRBJ2-1; unclear D gene. This CDR3 has 16 residues. Germline loops: CDR1 SEHNR, CDR2 FQNEAQ (reference sequence). V dropped 5 bases and J dropped 0 bases, with 14 bases sitting between them. CDR3 sequence reads: CASSGFSPSSYNEQFF. DNA of the CDR3: TGTGCCAGCAGCGGCTTCTCCCCGAGCTCCTACAATGAGCAGTTCTTC.

Turning to this clonotype: This may be a read error: a much more frequent sequence differs by one nucleotide. The genes are TRBV20-1 and TRBJ2-3; D gene uncertain. This CDR3 is built from 14 residues. Trimming shortened V by 3 bases and J by 8 bases, and 18 bases separated the two germline ends. From germline, CDR1 is DFQATT and CDR2 SNEGSKA (reference sequence). This CDR3 reads CSASSPLIMGTQYF. CDR3 DNA sequence: TGCAGTGCTAGCTCTCCTTTGATTATGGGTACGCAGTATTTT.

This clonotype was observed many times. The rearrangement uses TRBV2 and TRBJ1-2, with D tentatively TRBD1 (5 bases). Germline CDR1 SNHLY, CDR2 FYNNEI. With 8 bases removed from V and 8 bases from J, the gap between germline ends came to 18 bases. The CDR3 covers 13 residues. CDR3 nucleotide sequence: TGTGCCAGCGTCGGAGACAGCCTGCGCGGCTACACCTTC. The encoded protein is CASVGDSLRGYTF.

The J gene is TRBJ2-5, the V gene TRBV20-1; D may be TRBD1 (6 bases). The CDR3 is made up of 14 amino acids. V lost 6 bases and J 11 bases, leaving 25 bases between the germline ends. Germline V gene sequence: CDR1 DFQATT, CDR2 SNEGSKA (reference sequence). This CDR3 is CSAPQGPAYNEQYF. In DNA, the CDR3 is TGCAGTGCCCCACAGGGCCCAGCATACAATGAGCAGTACTTC.

With respect to this clonotype: One base away lies a much larger clone, so this may be a sequencing read error. The CDR3 loop reads CASSRLGLGGPYDEQFF. The DNA for the CDR3 is TGTGCCAGCAGCCGCCTAGGTTTGGGGGGGCCTTACGATGAGCAGTTCTTC. The chain has TRBV7-9 and TRBJ2-1; D is possibly TRBD2 (7 bases). CDR3 length: 17 residues. The V gene lost 5 bases and the J gene lost 8 bases, with 25 bases spanning the gap. Germline V CDR1 and CDR2: SEHNR, FQNEAQ (reference sequence).

To note about this clonotype: The junction shows a germline mismatch at one end, possibly a read error. The V call is TRBV9, the J call TRBJ2-3; 9 nucleotides match TRBD2. In germline, CDR1 is SGDLS, CDR2 YYNGEE. The CDR3 sequence is 16 residues long. The CDR3 nucleotides read TGTGCCAGCAGCGTTGGGACTAGCAGTAGCACAGATATGCAGTATTTT. Its protein is CASSVGTSSSTDMQYF.

About this clonotype: A read error is possible here, since a much larger clone lies one base away. The rearrangement links TRBV28 to TRBJ2-3; TRBD2 is a possible D gene (6 bases). V dropped 7 bases and J dropped 1 base, with 21 bases sitting between them. Germline-derived CDR1 and CDR2 are MDHEN and SYDVKM. The CDR3 runs 17 residues. CDR3 loop: CASNLRLGRTGTDTQYF. The CDR3 DNA reads as TGTGCCAGCAATCTACGACTAGGCCGGACTGGCACAGATACGCAGTATTTT.

Ten or more counts support this clonotype. The rearrangement links TRBV10-3 to TRBJ2-1, with a possible D match to TRBD1 (6 bases). The CDR3 covers 14 residues. V was trimmed by 4 bases and J by 5 bases, leaving 12 bases between them. CDR1 ENHRY and CDR2 SYGVKD come from the germline V gene. CDR3 protein: CAISGGRGHNEQFF. DNA of the CDR3: TGTGCCATCAGTGGGGGCAGGGGCCACAATGAGCAGTTCTTC.

This chain uses TRBV15 with TRBJ1-6; D is unclear. The germline V gene has CDR1 LNHNV and CDR2 YYDKDF (reference sequence). Between the trimmed V and J ends, which lost 3 bases and 6 bases, there was a span of 6 bases. The CDR3 runs 13 residues. CDR3 nucleotide sequence: TGTGCCACCAGCAGGGTTTCTAATTCACCCCTCCACTTT. Its translation is CATSRVSNSPLHF. Combining the CDR3 with reference TRBV15 and TRBJ1-6 gives the whole variable domain DAMVIQNPRYQVTQFGKPVTLSCSQTLNHNVMYWYQQKSSQAPKLLFHYYDKDFNNEADTPDNFQSRRPNTSFCFLDIRSPGLGDTAMYLCATSRVSNSPLHFGNGTRLTVT.

In regard to this clonotype: A much bigger clone sits one base away, suggesting this may be a read error. The chain uses TRBV9 and TRBJ2-3; 8 bases fit TRBD2. The CDR3 extends over 16 amino acids. Trimming removed 3 bases from V and 2 bases from J; junction bases left unmatched: 8. Germline CDR1 reads SGDLS; CDR2 reads YYNGEE. The CDR3 DNA reads as TGTGCCAGCAGCGAGCCCAGCGGGAGCTCCACAGATACGCAGTATTTT. It encodes CASSEPSGSSTDTQYF.

The table lists this clonotype with many counts. This chain connects TRBV20-1 to TRBJ2-3; 11 positions agree with TRBD2. Trimming took 1 base from V and 4 from J; bases not matched to a gene: 4. The CDR3 sequence is 15 residues long. Germline V gives CDR1 DFQATT, CDR2 SNEGSKA (reference sequence). The CDR3 nucleotides are TGCAGTGCTAGAGGGGGACTAGCGGTCGCAGATACGCAGTATTTT. Encoded protein: CSARGGLAVADTQYF.

This clonotype was found many times. V and J are TRBV18 and TRBJ2-1; 7 nucleotides match TRBD1. The trim removed 8 bases at V and 5 bases at J, leaving 9 bases unmatched. The germline CDR1 and CDR2 sequences are KGHSH and LQKENI. The CDR3 is made up of 14 amino acids. CDR3 region: CASTTGTENNEQFF. CDR3 sequence (DNA): TGTGCCAGCACGACAGGGACGGAGAACAATGAGCAGTTCTTC.

This clonotype was detected only a few times. The chain recombines TRBV29-1 with TRBJ1-5; TRBD1 matches 7 bases. The junction had 7 bases not matched to a gene; V was cut back by 5 bases and J by 0 bases. In germline, CDR1 is SQVTM, CDR2 ANQGSEA. CDR3 length equals 15 residues. The CDR3 DNA follows: TGCAGCGTTTCCACGACAGGGAATAGCAATCAGCCCCAGCATTTT. This translates into CSVSTTGNSNQPQHF. The full variable domain, with the rest looked up from reference TRBV29-1 and TRBJ1-5, is SAVISQKPSRDICQRGTSLTIQCQVDSQVTMMFWYRQQPGQSLTLIATANQGSEATYESGFVIDKFPISRPNLTFSTLTVSNMSPEDSSIYLCSVSTTGNSNQPQHFGDGTRLSIL.

The chain recombines TRBV2 with TRBJ1-4; D gene uncertain. V lost 7 bases to trimming and J lost 8 bases, with 14 bases between them. There are 13 residues in the CDR3. The germline CDR1 and CDR2 sequences are SNHLY and FYNNEI. Here the CDR3 DNA reads TGTGCCAGCACTACAAGAGAGGGCGAAAAACTGTTTTTT. Translated, it gives CASTTREGEKLFF.